Shown below are 13 T cell receptor beta chains from a single sample sequenced in a study of CD8+ T cells in alopecia areata. Following extraction, RNA underwent reverse transcription to cDNA, which served as the sequencing template. Measured with immunoSEQ multiplex PCR; TCRdb has only the in-frame clones, and not every one. The sample records approximately 100,000 clones, roughly 60% being singletons. The treatment was: oral pan-JAK inhibitor, 5-10 mg twice daily. Sequencing was performed on CD8+ T cells sorted from blood, taken at approximately week 56, from a patient treated with tofacitinib. Receptors were obtained from a human donor with alopecia areata.

This clone was seen only a few times. The chain has TRBV7-8 and TRBJ2-3; D is unclear. V was clipped by 5 bases and J by 8 bases, with 11 bases between them. The CDR3 extends over 12 amino acids. Germline V lookup: CDR1 SGHVS, CDR2 FQNEAQ. This CDR3 reads CASSPDGRTQYF. CDR3 coding DNA: TGTGCCAGCAGCCCCGATGGCCGTACGCAGTATTTT.

This CDR3 reads CASSGRQGDPYEQYF. The CDR3 DNA reads as TGTGCCAGCAGCGGTCGACAGGGTGATCCCTACGAGCAGTACTTC. V gene TRBV9 combines with J gene TRBJ2-7; 7 nucleotides match TRBD1. The CDR3 is 15 residues long. Looked up from germline, CDR1 is SGDLS and CDR2 is YYNGEE. Trimming cost V 3 bases and J 2 bases; bases outside gene matches: 8.

The CDR3 region has the DNA TGCAGCCTAAGAGCCCCCCGGGACAGGGGATACAATGAGCAGTTCTTC. Protein: CSLRAPRDRGYNEQFF. The chain uses TRBV29-1 and TRBJ2-1; 10 positions agree with TRBD1. With V trimmed by 8 bases and J by 4 bases, 14 bases remained unmatched. In germline, CDR1 is SQVTM, CDR2 ANQGSEA. This CDR3 spans 16 amino acids.

This clone was seen a handful of times. The genes are TRBV5-5 and TRBJ1-1; tentative D call: TRBD1 (6 bases). V was shortened by 0 bases and J by 5 bases, with 14 bases between the two germline ends. Germline V lookup: CDR1 SGHKS, CDR2 YYEKEE (reference sequence). CDR3 size: 15 residues. The chain's CDR3 is CASSLGSPGVTEAFF. DNA for the CDR3: TGTGCCAGCAGCTTGGGAAGTCCAGGGGTGACTGAAGCTTTCTTT.

The rearrangement joins TRBV13 to TRBJ2-7; D call uncertain. Germline V CDR1 and CDR2: PRHDT, FYEKMQ (reference sequence). V lost 4 bases to trimming and J lost 0 bases, with 7 bases between them. The CDR3 runs 13 residues. CDR3: CASSSGFSYEQYF. DNA for the CDR3: TGTGCCAGCAGCTCCGGATTCTCCTACGAGCAGTACTTC.

A word on this clone: The sample has other DNA sequences that encode this CDR3 too. The chain carries TRBV5-6 and TRBJ2-7; D is uncertain. Germline CDR1 SGHDT, CDR2 YYEEEE. This CDR3 is built from 12 residues. Trimming pared 0 bases from V and 3 bases from J, leaving 4 bases between. CDR3 in DNA: TGTGCCAGCAGCTTGGCAAGCTACGAGCAGTACTTC. Its translation is CASSLASYEQYF. Full variable domain (outside the CDR3, taken from reference TRBV5-6 and TRBJ2-7): DAGVTQSPTHLIKTRGQQVTLRCSPKSGHDTVSWYQQALGQGPQFIFQYYEEEERQRGNFPDRFSGHQFPNYSSELNVNALLLGDSALYLCASSLASYEQYFGPGTRLTVT.

The genes are TRBV4-1 and TRBJ1-6; D not resolved. Germline values: CDR1 MGHRA, CDR2 YSYEKL. V was cut by 1 base and J by 7 bases, with 2 bases left in between. The CDR3 sequence is 12 residues long. CDR3 protein: CASSQGNSPLHF. The CDR3 nucleotides read TGCGCCAGCAGCCAAGGGAATTCACCCCTCCACTTT.

V gene TRBV29-1 combines with J gene TRBJ2-3, with 9 bases matching TRBD2. Looked up from germline, CDR1 is SQVTM and CDR2 is ANQGSEA. The CDR3 has 16 residues. With V trimmed by 0 bases and J by 6 bases, 10 bases remained unmatched. CDR3 in DNA: TGCAGCGTTGAAGATCTTGAGGCTAGCGGGGAGGATACGCAGTATTTT. Amino acid sequence: CSVEDLEASGEDTQYF.

This chain links TRBV19 with TRBJ1-1; no reliable D call. This CDR3 comprises 12 residues. Per the germline V gene, CDR1 is LNHDA and CDR2 is SQIVND (reference sequence). Trimming cost V 5 bases and J 7 bases, with 11 bases left between them. The CDR3 loop is CASSLGRIEAFF. In DNA, the CDR3 is TGTGCCAGTAGTTTAGGAAGGATTGAAGCTTTCTTT.

The rearrangement links TRBV29-1 to TRBJ2-3; TRBD2 aligns across 7 bases. CDR3 size: 15 residues. Trimming removed 3 bases from V and 4 bases from J; junction bases left unmatched: 10. Germline lookup yields CDR1 SQVTM and CDR2 ANQGSEA. The CDR3 nucleotides are TGCAGCGTTGATGGGGGGGATTTGGTCGCAGATACGCAGTATTTT. Translating it yields CSVDGGDLVADTQYF.

V and J are TRBV7-9 and TRBJ1-3; TRBD1 matches at 7 bases. This CDR3 comprises 16 residues. Germline V gene sequence: CDR1 SEHNR, CDR2 FQNEAQ (reference sequence). Trimming cost V 5 bases and J 0 bases; bases outside gene matches: 7. The CDR3 loop is CASSPTGIGSGNTIYF. The CDR3 region has the DNA TGTGCCAGCAGCCCGACAGGGATCGGCTCTGGAAACACCATATATTTT.

The chain carries TRBV5-1 and TRBJ1-2, with TRBD1 as a possible D gene (6 bases). CDR3 length equals 14 residues. Germline lookup yields CDR1 SGHRS and CDR2 YFSETQ. Trimming removed 3 bases from V and 1 base from J, with 10 bases in between. The CDR3 region has the DNA TGCGCCAGCAGCTGGGGGACATATAACTATGGCTACACCTTC. This codes for CASSWGTYNYGYTF.

The CDR3 sequence is CASSLSPIGSGTDTQYF. For the CDR3, the DNA is TGTGCCAGCAGCCTCTCGCCCATTGGGAGCGGCACAGATACGCAGTATTTT. The V gene is TRBV13, the J gene TRBJ2-3; a possible D gene is TRBD2 (5 bases). Germline values: CDR1 PRHDT, CDR2 FYEKMQ (reference sequence). V gave up 5 bases and J gave up 1 base, with 19 bases separating them. The CDR3 has 17 amino acids. Combining the CDR3 with reference TRBV13 and TRBJ2-3 gives the whole variable domain AAGVIQSPRHLIKEKRETATLKCYPIPRHDTVYWYQQGPGQDPQFLISFYEKMQSDKGSIPDRFSAQQFSDYHSELNMSSLELGDSALYFCASSLSPIGSGTDTQYFGPGTRLTVL.